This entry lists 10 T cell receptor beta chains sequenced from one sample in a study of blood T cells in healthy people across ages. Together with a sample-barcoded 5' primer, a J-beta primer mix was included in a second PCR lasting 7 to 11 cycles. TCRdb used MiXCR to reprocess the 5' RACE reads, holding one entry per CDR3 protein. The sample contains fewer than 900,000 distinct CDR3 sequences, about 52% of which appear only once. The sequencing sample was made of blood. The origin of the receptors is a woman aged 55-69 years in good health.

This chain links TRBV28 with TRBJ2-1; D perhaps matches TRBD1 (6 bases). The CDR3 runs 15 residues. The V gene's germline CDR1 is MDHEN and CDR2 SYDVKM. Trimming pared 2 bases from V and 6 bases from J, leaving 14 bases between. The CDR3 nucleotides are TGTGCCAGCAGTTTACCCATGACAGGCCGCAATGAGCAGTTCTTC. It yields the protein CASSLPMTGRNEQFF.

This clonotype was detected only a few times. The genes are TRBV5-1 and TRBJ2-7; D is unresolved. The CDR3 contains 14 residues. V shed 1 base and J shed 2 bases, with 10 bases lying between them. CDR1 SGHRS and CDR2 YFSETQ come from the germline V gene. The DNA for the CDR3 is TGCGCCAGCAGCTTGCATACCGTGCCCTACGAGCAGTACTTC. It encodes CASSLHTVPYEQYF.

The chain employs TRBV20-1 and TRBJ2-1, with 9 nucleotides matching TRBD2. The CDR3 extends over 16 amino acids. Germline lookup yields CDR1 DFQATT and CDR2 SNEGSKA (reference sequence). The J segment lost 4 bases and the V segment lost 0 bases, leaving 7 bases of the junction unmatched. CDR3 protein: CSARDPAGGRYNEQFF. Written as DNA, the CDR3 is TGCAGTGCTAGAGATCCTGCGGGAGGGCGATACAATGAGCAGTTCTTC.

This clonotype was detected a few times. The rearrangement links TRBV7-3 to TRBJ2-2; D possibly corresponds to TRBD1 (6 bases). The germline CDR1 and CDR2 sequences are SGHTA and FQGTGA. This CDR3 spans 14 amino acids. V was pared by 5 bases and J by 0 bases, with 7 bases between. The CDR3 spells CASSRDTNTGELFF. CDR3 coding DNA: TGTGCCAGCAGCCGGGACACGAACACCGGGGAGCTGTTTTTT.

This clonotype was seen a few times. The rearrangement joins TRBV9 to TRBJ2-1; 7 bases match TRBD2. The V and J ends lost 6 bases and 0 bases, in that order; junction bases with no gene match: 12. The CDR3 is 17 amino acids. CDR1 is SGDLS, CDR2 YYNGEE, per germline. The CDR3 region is CASTSGPSGSSYNEQFF. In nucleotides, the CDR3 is TGTGCCAGCACCAGCGGGCCTAGCGGTAGCTCCTACAATGAGCAGTTCTTC.

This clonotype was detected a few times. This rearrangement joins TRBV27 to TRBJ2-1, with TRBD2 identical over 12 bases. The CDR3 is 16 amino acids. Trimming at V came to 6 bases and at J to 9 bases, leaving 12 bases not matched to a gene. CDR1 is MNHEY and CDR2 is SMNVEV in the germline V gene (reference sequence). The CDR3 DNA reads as TGTGCCAGCAGGCCTAGCGGGAGGGCCTTTCGTACTGAGCAGTTCTTC. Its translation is CASRPSGRAFRTEQFF.

The CDR3 sequence: CSSLTGADTQYF. The CDR3 nucleotides read TGCAGCAGTTTAACAGGGGCAGATACGCAGTATTTT. The rearrangement uses TRBV29-1 and TRBJ2-3; TRBD1 matches at 7 bases. V lost 8 bases and J lost 4; bases outside the gene matches: 6. CDR3 length equals 12 residues. Germline loops: CDR1 SQVTM, CDR2 ANQGSEA.

CDR3: CASSGLVTGTDTQYF. The CDR3 nucleotides read TGTGCCAGCAGTGGTCTAGTTACCGGCACAGATACGCAGTATTTT. The J gene is TRBJ2-3, the V gene TRBV12-3 or TRBV12-4, with D unclear. V was pared by 5 bases and J by 1 base, with 13 bases between. The CDR3 totals 15 residues.

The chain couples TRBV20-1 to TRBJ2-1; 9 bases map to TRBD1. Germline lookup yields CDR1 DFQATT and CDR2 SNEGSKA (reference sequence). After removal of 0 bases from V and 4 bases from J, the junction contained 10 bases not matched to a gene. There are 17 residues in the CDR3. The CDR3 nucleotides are TGCAGTGCTAGAGATCGGACAGGGACAGGGAATTACAATGAGCAGTTCTTC. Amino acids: CSARDRTGTGNYNEQFF.

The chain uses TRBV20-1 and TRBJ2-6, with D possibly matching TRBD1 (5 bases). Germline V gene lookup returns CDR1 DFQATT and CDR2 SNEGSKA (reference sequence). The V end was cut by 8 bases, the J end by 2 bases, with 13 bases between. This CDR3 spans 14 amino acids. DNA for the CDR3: TGCAGTTATCCGACAGCAACTGGGGCCAACGTCCTGACTTTC. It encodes CSYPTATGANVLTF.